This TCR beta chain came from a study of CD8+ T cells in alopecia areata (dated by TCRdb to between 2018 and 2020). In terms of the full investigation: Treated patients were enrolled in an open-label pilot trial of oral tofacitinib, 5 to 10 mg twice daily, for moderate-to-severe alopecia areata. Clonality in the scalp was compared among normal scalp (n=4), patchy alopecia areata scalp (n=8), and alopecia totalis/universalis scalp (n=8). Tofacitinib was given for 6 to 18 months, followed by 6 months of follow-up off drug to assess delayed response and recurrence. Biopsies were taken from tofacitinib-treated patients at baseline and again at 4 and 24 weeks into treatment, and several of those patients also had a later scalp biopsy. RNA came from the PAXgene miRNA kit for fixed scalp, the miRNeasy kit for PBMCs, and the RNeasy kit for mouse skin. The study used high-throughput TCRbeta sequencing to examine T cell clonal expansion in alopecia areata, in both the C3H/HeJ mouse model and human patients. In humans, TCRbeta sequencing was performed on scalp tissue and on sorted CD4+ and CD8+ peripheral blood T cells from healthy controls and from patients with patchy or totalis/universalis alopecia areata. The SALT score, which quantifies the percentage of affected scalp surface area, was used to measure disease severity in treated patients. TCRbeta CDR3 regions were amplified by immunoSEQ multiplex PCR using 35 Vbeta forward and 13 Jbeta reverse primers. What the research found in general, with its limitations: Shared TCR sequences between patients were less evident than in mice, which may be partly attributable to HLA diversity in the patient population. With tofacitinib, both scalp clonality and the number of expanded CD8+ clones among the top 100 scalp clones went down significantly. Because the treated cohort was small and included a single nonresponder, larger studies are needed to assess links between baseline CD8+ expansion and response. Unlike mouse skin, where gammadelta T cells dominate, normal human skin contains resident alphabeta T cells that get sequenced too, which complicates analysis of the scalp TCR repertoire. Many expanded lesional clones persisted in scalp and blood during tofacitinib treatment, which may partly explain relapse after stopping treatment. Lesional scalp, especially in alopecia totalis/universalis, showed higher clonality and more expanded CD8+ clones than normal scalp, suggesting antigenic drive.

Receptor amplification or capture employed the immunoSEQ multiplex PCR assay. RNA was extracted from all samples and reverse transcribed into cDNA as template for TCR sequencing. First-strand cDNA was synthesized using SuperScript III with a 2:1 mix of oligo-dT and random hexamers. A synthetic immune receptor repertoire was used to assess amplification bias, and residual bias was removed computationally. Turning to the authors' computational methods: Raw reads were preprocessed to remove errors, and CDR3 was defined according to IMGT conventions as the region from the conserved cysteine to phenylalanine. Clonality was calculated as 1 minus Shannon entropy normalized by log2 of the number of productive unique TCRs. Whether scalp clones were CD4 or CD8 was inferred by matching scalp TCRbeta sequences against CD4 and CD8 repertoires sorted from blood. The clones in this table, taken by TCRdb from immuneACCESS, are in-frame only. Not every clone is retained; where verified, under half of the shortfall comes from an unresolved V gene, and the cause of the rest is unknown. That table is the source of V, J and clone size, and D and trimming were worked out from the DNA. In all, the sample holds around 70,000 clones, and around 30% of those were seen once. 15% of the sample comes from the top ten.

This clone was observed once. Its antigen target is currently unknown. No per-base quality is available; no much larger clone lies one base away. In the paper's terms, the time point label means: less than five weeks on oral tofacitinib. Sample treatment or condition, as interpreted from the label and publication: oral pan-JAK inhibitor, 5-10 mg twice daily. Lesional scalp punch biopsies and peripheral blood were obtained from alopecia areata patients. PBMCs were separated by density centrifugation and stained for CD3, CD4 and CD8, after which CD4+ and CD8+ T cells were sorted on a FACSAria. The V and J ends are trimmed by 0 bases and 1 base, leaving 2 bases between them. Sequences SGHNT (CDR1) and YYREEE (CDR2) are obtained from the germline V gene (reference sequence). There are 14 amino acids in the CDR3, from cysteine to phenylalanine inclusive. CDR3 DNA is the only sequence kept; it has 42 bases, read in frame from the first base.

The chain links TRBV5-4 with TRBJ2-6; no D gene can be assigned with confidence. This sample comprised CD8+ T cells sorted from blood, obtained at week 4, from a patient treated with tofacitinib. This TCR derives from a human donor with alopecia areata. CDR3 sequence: CASSLESGANVLTF. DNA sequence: TGTGCCAGCAGCTTGGAGTCTGGGGCCAACGTCCTGACTTTC.